These 5 T cell receptor beta chains came from one sample sequenced in a study of shared clonotypes between healthy human individuals (dated by TCRdb to about 2020). CD8 naive samples were CD45RO-negative cells positively selected for CCR7, giving a CD45RA+CCR7+ population that excluded TemRA cells. Library prep was done by the immunoSEQ multiplex PCR assay. TCRdb mirrors the immuneACCESS table, restricted to in-frame sequences. Some clones are absent from its copies; in checked studies, under half trace to an unresolved V gene, and the reason for the others is unknown. The sample yields some 2,000,000 clones; about 95% were counted once. The top ten clones comprise approximately 1.2% of the sample. The sample taken for sequencing was naive CD8+ T cells sorted from blood. The sample's cell subset or site, from its label and the paper: CD45RA+CCR7+. The receptors come from a man aged 18 to 29 in good health.

This clone came up once. This chain connects TRBV7-9 to TRBJ2-1, with 7 nucleotides matching TRBD1. Germline CDR1 is SEHNR and CDR2 is FQNEAQ (reference sequence). V shed 1 base, J shed 7 bases, and the junction held 7 bases outside the gene matches. The CDR3 runs to 15 residues. In DNA, the CDR3 is TGTGCCAGCAGCTTAGGACAGGGACCTAAGAATGAGCAGTTCTTC. Encoded protein: CASSLGQGPKNEQFF.

The genes are TRBV5-4 and TRBJ2-3, with D perhaps matching TRBD1 or TRBD2 (6 bases each). The CDR3 totals 15 residues. Between the trimmed V and J ends, which lost 3 bases and 2 bases, there was a span of 13 bases. From germline, CDR1 is SGHNT and CDR2 YYREEE (reference sequence). This chain's CDR3 is CASSSAGTNTDTQYF. The CDR3 region has the DNA TGTGCCAGCAGCTCGGCGGGGACAAACACAGATACGCAGTATTTT.

This chain links TRBV7-2 with TRBJ2-3; D ambiguous. CDR1 SGHTA and CDR2 FQGNSA come from the germline V gene. This CDR3 has 15 amino acids. V gave up 4 bases and J gave up 2 bases, with 13 bases separating them. The CDR3 DNA sequence: TGTGCCAGCAGCTCCGGACGGCTTACCACAGATACGCAGTATTTT. Translating gives CASSSGRLTTDTQYF.

The chain uses TRBV4-1 and TRBJ1-1; 10 nucleotides agree with TRBD1. This CDR3 is 14 amino acids long. The V gene end was trimmed by 4 bases and the J gene end by 5 bases; junction bases not matched to a gene: 4. Germline loops: CDR1 MGHRA, CDR2 YSYEKL. The CDR3 bases are TGCGCCAGCAGCCTGGGGACAGGGGTAACTGAAGCTTTCTTT. Protein: CASSLGTGVTEAFF.

This clone came up a few times. The chain joins TRBV2 to TRBJ2-2; D is unresolved. Trimming took off 2 bases at V and 9 bases at J, with 7 bases between the two ends. This CDR3 comprises 12 residues. CDR1 SNHLY and CDR2 FYNNEI come from the germline V gene. The CDR3 DNA reads as TGTGCCAGCAGTGAATGGACCAGGGAGCTGTTTTTT. It yields the protein CASSEWTRELFF.